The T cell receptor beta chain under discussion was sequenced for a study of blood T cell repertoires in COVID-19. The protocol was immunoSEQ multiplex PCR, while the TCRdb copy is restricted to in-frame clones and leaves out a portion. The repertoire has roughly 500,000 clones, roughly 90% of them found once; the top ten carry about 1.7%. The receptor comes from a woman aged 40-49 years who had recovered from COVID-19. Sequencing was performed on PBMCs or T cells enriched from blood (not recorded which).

CDR3 DNA: TGTGCCAGCAGCTCCCCAGGGGGCGTCACTGAAGCTTTCTTT. Translating gives CASSSPGGVTEAFF. V is TRBV7-2 and J is TRBJ1-1; TRBD1 matches at 8 bases. V lost 4 bases to trimming and J lost 4 bases; unmatched junction nucleotides: 5. The CDR3 is made up of 14 amino acids. Per germline, CDR1 SGHTA and CDR2 FQGNSA.